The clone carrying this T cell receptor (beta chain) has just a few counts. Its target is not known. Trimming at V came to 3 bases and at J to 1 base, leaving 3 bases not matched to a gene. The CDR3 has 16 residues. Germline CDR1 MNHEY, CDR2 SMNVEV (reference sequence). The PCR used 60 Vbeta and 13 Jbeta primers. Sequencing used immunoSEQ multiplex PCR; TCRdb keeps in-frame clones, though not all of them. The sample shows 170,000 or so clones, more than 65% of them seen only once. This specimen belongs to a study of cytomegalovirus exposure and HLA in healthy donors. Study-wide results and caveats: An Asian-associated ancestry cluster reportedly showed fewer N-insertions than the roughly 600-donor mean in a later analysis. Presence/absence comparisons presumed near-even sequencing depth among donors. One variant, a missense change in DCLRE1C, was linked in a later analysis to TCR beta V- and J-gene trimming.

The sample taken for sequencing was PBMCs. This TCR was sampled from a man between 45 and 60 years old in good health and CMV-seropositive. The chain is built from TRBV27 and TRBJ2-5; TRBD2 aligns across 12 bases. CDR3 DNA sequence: TGTGCCAGCAGTTTTACTAGCGGGGGGACCCAAGAGACCCAGTACTTC. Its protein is CASSFTSGGTQETQYF.